The rows below give T cell receptor beta chains drawn from one sample of a study of cytomegalovirus exposure and HLA in healthy donors. Sequencing used immunoSEQ multiplex PCR; TCRdb keeps in-frame clones, though not all of them. The sample records about 92,000 clones, roughly 71% being singletons. The sequenced material came from PBMCs. The receptor set was obtained from a middle-aged man in good health and CMV-seronegative. Both conserved end residues are part of each CDR3. A D gene is named only where the DNA matches it firmly. Clone size, where shown, is once, few, many, or a class for clones that have expanded.

abundance | d_gene | j_gene | v_gene | CDR3aa | CDR3nt
NA | TRBD1 | TRBJ1-1 | TRBV5-4 | CASSWRGGLDTEAFF | TGTGCCAGCAGCTGGAGAGGGGGCTTGGACACTGAAGCTTTCTTT
NA | TRBD1 | TRBJ1-6 | TRBV2 | CASSRGRDSPLHF | TGTGCCAGCAGTAGGGGGCGTGATTCACCCCTCCACTTT
few | TRBD2 | TRBJ2-3 | TRBV7-3 | CASSSRGRGEADTQYF | TGTGCCAGCAGCTCCCGGGGGCGGGGGGAGGCAGATACGCAGTATTTT
NA | NA | TRBJ1-1 | TRBV28 | CASSFGGQGSGDTEAFF | TGTGCCAGCAGTTTCGGGGGGCAGGGCAGTGGAGACACTGAAGCTTTCTTT
few | NA | TRBJ1-2 | TRBV7-6 | CASSLDSGGGGYTF | TGTGCCAGCAGCTTAGACTCGGGGGGCGGTGGCTACACCTTC
NA | TRBD1 | TRBJ2-5 | TRBV15 | CATSSPTGGGETQYF | TGTGCCACCAGCAGCCCGACAGGGGGGGGAGAGACCCAGTACTTC
NA | NA | TRBJ1-2 | TRBV7-2 | CASSLLPGQGYGYTF | TGTGCCAGCAGCTTATTACCGGGGCAGGGGTATGGCTACACCTTC
NA | TRBD1 | TRBJ2-3 | TRBV7-2 | CASSLTGTGVVDTQYF | TGTGCCAGCAGCTTGACCGGGACAGGGGTCGTAGATACGCAGTATTTT
NA | NA | TRBJ2-3 | TRBV2 | CASTLIGGDTQYF | TGTGCCAGCACCCTTATCGGGGGAGATACGCAGTATTTT
NA | TRBD2 | TRBJ2-4 | TRBV15 | CATSRGEGLAEF | TGTGCCACCAGCAGAGGTGAGGGACTAGCGGAGTTC
NA | NA | TRBJ1-5 | TRBV6-5 | CASNDHRVNQPQHF | TGTGCCAGCAATGATCACAGGGTCAATCAGCCCCAGCATTTT
NA | NA | TRBJ1-5 | TRBV9 | CASSAGGGPEQPQHF | TGTGCCAGCAGCGCCGGGGGAGGGCCCGAGCAGCCCCAGCATTTT
NA | NA | TRBJ1-1 | TRBV5-1 | CASSFRGVNTEAFF | TGCGCCAGCAGCTTTCGGGGGGTGAACACTGAAGCTTTCTTT
NA | TRBD2 | TRBJ2-2 | TRBV4-2 | CASSQGLAGGTGELFF | TGTGCCAGCAGCCAAGGACTAGCGGGGGGGACCGGGGAGCTGTTTTTT
NA | NA | TRBJ2-2 | TRBV15 | CATSRDQLANTGELFF | TGTGCCACCAGCAGAGACCAACTAGCGAACACCGGGGAGCTGTTTTTT
NA | TRBD1 | TRBJ2-5 | TRBV19 | CASSINRGKETQYF | TGTGCCAGTAGTATTAACAGGGGGAAGGAGACCCAGTACTTC
NA | TRBD1 | TRBJ2-5 | TRBV12-5 | CASGRDRGETQYF | TGTGCTAGTGGACGGGACAGAGGTGAGACCCAGTACTTC
once | TRBD1 | TRBJ2-7 | TRBV9 | CASSPWTGPYEQYF | TGTGCCAGCAGCCCCTGGACAGGACCCTACGAGCAGTACTTC
NA | NA | TRBJ2-7 | TRBV7-2 | CASSAGSVYEQYF | TGTGCCAGCAGCGCGGGGAGTGTCTACGAGCAGTACTTC
NA | NA | TRBJ2-7 | TRBV19 | CASTRVGLYYEQYF | TGTGCCAGTACCAGGGTGGGACTTTACTACGAGCAGTACTTC
NA | TRBD1 | TRBJ1-1 | TRBV10-3 | CAISEQGSTEAFF | TGTGCCATCAGTGAACAGGGGAGCACTGAAGCTTTCTTT
NA | NA | TRBJ2-2 | TRBV7-3 | CASSLGERYTGELFF | TGTGCCAGCAGCTTAGGAGAGCGATACACCGGGGAGCTGTTTTTT
NA | TRBD2 | TRBJ2-1 | TRBV10-3 | CAISIRRTSGRDNNEQFF | TGTGCCATCTCTATCCGTAGGACTAGCGGGAGGGACAACAATGAGCAGTTCTTC
NA | TRBD1 | TRBJ1-4 | TRBV5-6 | CASSFPGQGIGEKLFF | TGTGCCAGCAGCTTCCCGGGACAGGGAATAGGTGAAAAACTGTTTTTT
NA | NA | TRBJ1-2 | TRBV5-1 | CASSLGQSYGYTF | TGCGCCAGCAGCTTGGGACAGTCCTATGGCTACACCTTC
NA | NA | TRBJ1-1 | TRBV10-3 | CAISEHDTYTEAFF | TGTGCCATCAGTGAGCACGACACGTACACTGAAGCTTTCTTT
NA | NA | TRBJ1-6 | TRBV6-5 | CASSLHGGTPLHF | TGTGCCAGCAGTCTCCATGGGGGGACACCCCTCCACTTT
NA | NA | TRBJ1-3 | TRBV4-3 | CASSQAGDVNTIYF | TGCGCCAGCAGCCAAGCAGGGGACGTAAACACCATATATTTT
NA | NA | TRBJ2-7 | TRBV20-1 | CSARIDLMEYF | TGCAGTGCTAGAATTGACTTGATGGAGTACTTC
NA | TRBD1 | TRBJ1-5 | TRBV19 | CASRQGQGANQPQHF | TGTGCCAGTAGACAGGGACAGGGGGCGAATCAGCCCCAGCATTTT
few | TRBD2 | TRBJ2-3 | TRBV4-2 | CASSHPAGGMADTQYF | TGTGCCAGCAGCCACCCAGCGGGGGGGATGGCAGATACGCAGTATTTT
NA | TRBD2 | TRBJ2-1 | TRBV18 | CASSPPGTSGRGNEQFF | TGTGCCAGCTCACCACCGGGCACTAGCGGGAGAGGCAATGAGCAGTTCTTC
NA | NA | TRBJ2-2 | TRBV2 | CASDKEGYKITGELFF | TGTGCCAGCGACAAAGAAGGCTACAAGATAACCGGGGAGCTGTTTTTT
NA | NA | TRBJ1-6 | TRBV30 | CAWSFGGTVSPLHF | TGTGCCTGGAGCTTCGGGGGTACGGTTTCACCCCTCCACTTT
NA | TRBD2 | TRBJ2-2 | TRBV5-1 | CASSLELAGRTGELFF | TGCGCCAGCAGCTTGGAACTAGCGGGCCGCACCGGGGAGCTGTTTTTT
NA | NA | TRBJ2-3 | TRBV7-2 | CASSLRMAPDTQYF | TGTGCCAGCAGCTTACGAATGGCTCCAGATACGCAGTATTTT
NA | NA | TRBJ1-5 | TRBV5-7 | CASSLYRSVNQPQHF | TGTGCCAGCAGCTTATACAGGTCGGTCAATCAGCCCCAGCATTTT
NA | NA | TRBJ2-7 | TRBV11-3 | CASSLGGGPYEQYF | TGTGCCAGCAGCTTGGGAGGCGGGCCGTACGAGCAGTACTTC
NA | TRBD1 | TRBJ2-7 | TRBV11-3 | CASSPGQGGEQYF | TGTGCCAGCAGCCCGGGACAGGGCGGCGAGCAGTACTTC
few | NA | TRBJ2-3 | TRBV7-2 | CASSLVSPSTDTQYF | TGTGCCAGCAGCTTAGTATCCCCCAGCACAGATACGCAGTATTTT
few | NA | TRBJ2-5 | TRBV6-1 | CASRRRGETQYF | TGTGCCAGCCGACGGAGAGGAGAGACCCAGTACTTC
once | TRBD1 | TRBJ1-2 | TRBV5-4 | CASSLGDRDYGYTF | TGTGCCAGCAGCTTGGGGGACAGAGACTATGGCTACACCTTC
few | TRBD2 | TRBJ2-1 | TRBV9 | CASSGDPGGNNEQFF | TGTGCCAGCAGTGGGGATCCCGGGGGGAACAATGAGCAGTTCTTC
NA | NA | TRBJ1-1 | TRBV19 | CASSIKEWSEAFF | TGTGCCAGTAGTATAAAGGAGTGGTCTGAAGCTTTCTTT
NA | NA | TRBJ1-2 | TRBV7-2 | CASSLDSGSGGVYGYTF | TGTGCCAGCAGCTTAGACTCCGGTTCTGGGGGGGTTTATGGCTACACCTTC
NA | TRBD2 | TRBJ2-3 | TRBV27 | CASSPGWLAGFDTQYF | TGTGCCAGCAGCCCAGGGTGGCTAGCGGGATTTGATACGCAGTATTTT
few | TRBD1 | TRBJ2-5 | TRBV6-5 | CASSYLPGQGAETQYF | TGTGCCAGCAGTTACTTACCGGGACAGGGGGCAGAGACCCAGTACTTC
few | TRBD1 | TRBJ1-6 | TRBV4-3 | CASSQLTGAVSPLHF | TGCGCCAGCAGCCAACTGACAGGGGCCGTTTCACCCCTCCACTTT
NA | NA | TRBJ1-6 | TRBV6-6 | CASSYGGGRADSPLHF | TGTGCCAGCAGTTACGGCGGGGGACGGGCTGATTCACCCCTCCACTTT
NA | TRBD2 | TRBJ2-3 | TRBV5-1 | CASSLVAGGPSTDTQYF | TGCGCCAGCAGCTTGGTAGCGGGGGGCCCAAGCACAGATACGCAGTATTTT
few | TRBD2 | TRBJ2-1 | TRBV2 | CASSLQRGAYNEQFF | TGTGCCAGCAGTCTGCAGCGGGGGGCCTACAATGAGCAGTTCTTC
NA | NA | TRBJ2-1 | TRBV7-3 | CASSSTGTNEQFF | TGTGCCAGCAGCAGCACCGGGACAAATGAGCAGTTCTTC
NA | TRBD1 | TRBJ1-6 | TRBV5-6 | CASSRWGQGNSPLHF | TGTGCCAGCAGCCGCTGGGGACAGGGAAATTCACCCCTCCACTTT
few | TRBD2 | TRBJ2-1 | TRBV7-3 | CASSLIREEVPNEQFF | TGTGCCAGCAGCTTAATTCGGGAGGAGGTGCCTAATGAGCAGTTCTTC
NA | TRBD1 | TRBJ1-1 | TRBV18 | CANAGTANTEAFF | TGTGCCAACGCCGGGACAGCGAACACTGAAGCTTTCTTT